The sequence of this TCR beta chain was determined in a study of cytomegalovirus exposure and HLA in healthy donors. Study observations and caveats: Most CMV-associated TCR beta chains appeared HLA-restricted in a later analysis. The study carried out a later analysis of TCR beta sequences. It associated 15,000 to 20,000 of them with specific HLA alleles at a false discovery rate of 0.05.

The PCR ran on 60 Vbeta and 13 Jbeta primers. Authors' data handling: Roughly 11 million of the approximately 80 million unique TCR beta chains counted in a later analysis were shared. The table came from immunoSEQ multiplex PCR; TCRdb's copy has only in-frame clones and leaves some out. The V and J calls and clone size come from that table; D and trimming were worked out from the DNA. The repertoire includes 140,000 to 150,000 clones, roughly 80% of them detected once, and around 4.1% sits in the top ten. The germline V and J ends were trimmed by 1 base and 3 bases, with 12 bases remaining between them. The CDR3 is 16 amino acids. Germline values: CDR1 MGHRA, CDR2 YSYEKL. About this clone itself: No antigen is known for it.

This rearrangement joins TRBV4-1 to TRBJ2-2; the D gene is possibly TRBD1 (6 bases). Material: PBMCs. This TCR came from a man aged 40-50 years in good health and CMV-seronegative. The CDR3 region has the DNA TGCGCCAGCAGCCAAGTACAGGGTCGGGACACCGGGGAGCTGTTTTTT. This sequence encodes CASSQVQGRDTGELFF.